Below, 27 T cell receptor beta chains from the same sample are listed, as sequenced in a study of cytotoxic CD8 clonotypes in ibrutinib-treated CLL. Repertoires were generated with immunoSEQ multiplex PCR, while TCRdb's copy carries only in-frame clones and drops some. The table lists about 120,000 clones, 55% to 75% of them singletons. Sequences were derived from PBMCs, sampled after 24 months of ibrutinib treatment. The origin of the receptors is a human donor with chronic lymphocytic leukemia.

This clone has at least ten counts. The genes are TRBV4-1 and TRBJ2-2; D perhaps matches TRBD1 (5 bases). Germline CDR1 is MGHRA and CDR2 is YSYEKL. Between the trimmed V and J ends, which lost 1 base and 4 bases, there was a span of 10 bases. This CDR3 has 15 amino acids. The CDR3 bases are TGCGCCAGCAGCCAAGTCCAGGGAAGCACCGGGGAGCTGTTTTTT. Its translation is CASSQVQGSTGELFF.

This rearrangement joins TRBV27 to TRBJ2-7; the match to TRBD2 covers 7 bases. The trim removed 6 bases at V and 2 bases at J, leaving 10 bases unmatched. The CDR3 sequence is 15 residues long. The germline V gene has CDR1 MNHEY and CDR2 SMNVEV (reference sequence). CDR3 region: CASSLSGGGPYEQYF. The CDR3 nucleotides read TGTGCCAGCAGCCTCAGCGGCGGGGGACCCTACGAGCAGTACTTC.

This chain links TRBV14 with TRBJ1-2; D is uncertain. The CDR3 length is 13 residues. Trimming took 4 bases from V and 4 from J, leaving 10 bases between them. Germline loops: CDR1 SGHDN, CDR2 FVKESK. The CDR3 DNA is TGTGCCAGCAGCCCCGGAGGGCTCTATGGCTACACCTTC. Translation gives CASSPGGLYGYTF.

The J gene is TRBJ2-3, the V gene TRBV10-3, with TRBD2 identical over 16 bases. This CDR3 is 15 amino acids long. Germline V CDR1 and CDR2: ENHRY, SYGVKD. After removal of 6 bases from V and 7 bases from J, the junction contained 4 bases not matched to a gene. CDR3 coding DNA: TGTGCCATCAGCGGGACTAGCGGGGGGGTTCATACGCAGTATTTT. Translation: CAISGTSGGVHTQYF.

The rearrangement links TRBV29-1 to TRBJ2-2; D perhaps matches TRBD2 (6 bases). Trimming removed 5 bases at V and 0 bases at J, with 10 bases between. The germline CDR1 and CDR2 sequences are SQVTM and ANQGSEA. CDR3 length equals 14 residues. This CDR3 is CSVRRDANTGELFF. As DNA, the CDR3 is TGCAGCGTTCGGAGGGACGCGAACACCGGGGAGCTGTTTTTT.

This clone is a singleton in its sample. The rearrangement links TRBV30 to TRBJ1-1, with unresolved D. V lost 6 bases, J lost 5 bases, and 16 bases lay in between. Germline CDR1 GTSNPN, CDR2 SVGIG (reference sequence). The CDR3 length is 13 residues. The CDR3 DNA is TGTGCCTGTCCTGGACCCCTGGGGACTGAAGCTTTCTTT. Translation gives CACPGPLGTEAFF.

This clone was recorded a few times. The rearrangement uses TRBV7-6 and TRBJ2-3; tentative D call: TRBD1 (5 bases). Germline CDR1 and CDR2: SGHVS and FNYEAQ. This CDR3 comprises 14 residues. The V end was cut by 0 bases, the J end by 3 bases, with 7 bases between. CDR3 coding DNA: TGTGCCAGCAGCTTAGCGGGGCGTACAGATACGCAGTATTTT. Protein product: CASSLAGRTDTQYF.

The chain is built from TRBV27 and TRBJ2-2, with 7 bases lining up with TRBD2. The CDR3 totals 14 residues. Trimming at V came to 2 bases and at J to 5 bases, leaving 2 bases not matched to a gene. The germline V gene has CDR1 MNHEY and CDR2 SMNVEV (reference sequence). CDR3 protein: CASSLRLATGELFF. In DNA, the CDR3 is TGTGCCAGCAGTTTACGACTAGCAACCGGGGAGCTGTTTTTT.

A note on this clone: This CDR3 is also generated by other DNA sequences in the sample. This CDR3 reads CASSLRDNNNEQFF. The CDR3 bases are TGTGCCAGCAGTTTACGGGACAACAACAATGAGCAGTTCTTC. The chain couples TRBV27 to TRBJ2-1, with D possibly being TRBD1 (6 bases). Trimming took off 2 bases at V and 5 bases at J, with 10 bases between the two ends. Germline V gene sequence: CDR1 MNHEY, CDR2 SMNVEV (reference sequence). CDR3 size: 14 residues.

This chain links TRBV5-1 with TRBJ2-7; tentatively, D is TRBD1 (7 bases). The CDR3 is made up of 13 amino acids. CDR1 SGHRS and CDR2 YFSETQ come from the germline V gene. V lost 7 bases and J lost 4, with 15 bases in between. The CDR3 is CASGRGDGYEQYF. The CDR3 DNA reads TGCGCCAGCGGCAGGGGGGATGGTTACGAGCAGTACTTC.

The chain recombines TRBV7-2 with TRBJ1-2; maybe TRBD1 (5 bases). V gave up 8 bases and J gave up 9 bases, with 31 bases separating them. CDR1 SGHTA and CDR2 FQGNSA come from the germline V gene. The CDR3 covers 17 residues. The CDR3: CASSPGGRATELSRYTF. The DNA of the CDR3 is TGTGCCAGCTCCCCCGGGGGGAGGGCCACCGAACTATCTCGCTACACCTTC.

This clone has more than one count but fewer than ten. The J gene is TRBJ2-2, the V gene TRBV19; D remains ambiguous. Germline values: CDR1 LNHDA, CDR2 SQIVND (reference sequence). The ends were cut back, 4 bases at V and 6 bases at J, with 9 bases in the middle. The CDR3 is 13 amino acids. CDR3 bases: TGTGCCAGTAGTACTGACCGAGCCGGGGAGCTGTTTTTT. It codes for CASSTDRAGELFF.

The rearrangement uses TRBV15 and TRBJ2-7, with TRBD2 matching 9 bases. Trimming at V came to 5 bases and at J to 4 bases, leaving 6 bases not matched to a gene. The CDR3 totals 14 residues. Per germline, CDR1 LNHNV and CDR2 YYDKDF (reference sequence). The CDR3 reads CATSAGGGGYEQYF. The CDR3 nucleotides are TGTGCCACCAGCGCCGGCGGGGGGGGATACGAGCAGTACTTC.

The chain joins TRBV5-1 to TRBJ1-3; 9 nucleotides match TRBD1. Germline assignment: CDR1 SGHRS and CDR2 YFSETQ. The junction had 5 bases not matched to a gene; V was cut back by 4 bases and J by 0 bases. The CDR3 loop spans 16 amino acids. The CDR3 nucleotides read TGCGCCAGCAGCCAGGGACAGGGCCTCTCTGGAAACACCATATATTTT. Translating gives CASSQGQGLSGNTIYF.

The chain couples TRBV7-9 to TRBJ2-5; weak D call: TRBD2 (5 bases). CDR1 and CDR2 from the germline V gene are SEHNR and FQNEAQ (reference sequence). The CDR3 has 13 amino acids. V was shortened by 8 bases and J by 2 bases, with 12 bases between the two germline ends. The CDR3 sequence is CASGGRSQETQYF. The CDR3, as DNA: TGTGCCAGCGGAGGTCGGAGTCAAGAGACCCAGTACTTC. Using reference TRBV7-9 and TRBJ2-5 for the parts outside the CDR3, the full variable domain is DTGVSQNPRHKITKRGQNVTFRCDPISEHNRLYWYRQTLGQGPEFLTYFQNEAQLEKSRLLSDRFSAERPKGSFSTLEIQRTEQGDSAMYLCASGGRSQETQYFGPGTRLLVL.

The chain links TRBV6-5 to TRBJ2-7; 7 nucleotides align to TRBD1. Germline V gene sequence: CDR1 MNHEY, CDR2 SVGAGI. The CDR3 runs 10 residues. The J segment lost 5 bases and the V segment lost 11 bases, leaving 3 bases of the junction unmatched. The CDR3 sequence is CASGGNEQYF. The DNA of the CDR3 is TGTGCCTCAGGGGGAAACGAGCAGTACTTC.

The CDR3 DNA is TGCGCCAGCAGCTCGGAGGTAGTCGACGAGCAGTACTTC. Protein sequence: CASSSEVVDEQYF. V is TRBV5-1 and J is TRBJ2-7; D may be TRBD2 (5 bases). The ends were cut back, 3 bases at V and 5 bases at J, with 12 bases in the middle. The CDR3 is 13 amino acids. In germline, CDR1 is SGHRS, CDR2 YFSETQ. Supplemented by reference TRBV5-1 and TRBJ2-7, the full variable domain reads KAGVTQTPRYLIKTRGQQVTLSCSPISGHRSVSWYQQTPGQGLQFLFEYFSETQRNKGNFPGRFSGRQFSNSRSEMNVSTLELGDSALYLCASSSEVVDEQYFGPGTRLTVT.

This chain joins TRBV7-2 and TRBJ1-1; TRBD1 might be the D (5 bases). Per the germline V gene, CDR1 is SGHTA and CDR2 is FQGNSA. The length of the CDR3 is 13 residues. V lost 7 bases, J lost 0 bases, and 9 bases lay in between. The CDR3 DNA reads TGTGCCAGCACCCGGGGCCTGAACACTGAAGCTTTCTTT. Protein product: CASTRGLNTEAFF.

This rearrangement joins TRBV30 to TRBJ1-1; D might be TRBD1 (5 bases). CDR1 is GTSNPN and CDR2 is SVGIG in the germline V gene (reference sequence). V was shortened by 0 bases and J by 4 bases, with 21 bases between the two germline ends. The CDR3 runs to 17 residues. CDR3 region: CAWSVWGSGLVGTEAFF. The CDR3 DNA sequence: TGTGCCTGGAGTGTTTGGGGCTCGGGACTAGTGGGCACTGAAGCTTTCTTT.

The rearrangement uses TRBV13 and TRBJ2-1, with D possibly matching TRBD1 (5 bases). CDR1 and CDR2 from the germline V gene are PRHDT and FYEKMQ (reference sequence). The CDR3 has 15 amino acids. Trimming cost V 0 bases and J 8 bases, with 14 bases left between them. CDR3 sequence (DNA): TGTGCCAGCAGCTTAGGGCTCGCCCAGGGTGATGAGCAGTTCTTC. Encoded protein: CASSLGLAQGDEQFF.

This sequence joins TRBV7-2 and TRBJ2-2; D gene uncertain. Germline V gives CDR1 SGHTA, CDR2 FQGNSA. This CDR3 has 13 residues. Trimming left V 1 base short and J 13 bases short, with 13 bases between. The CDR3 is CASSLGLSNPLFF. In nucleotides, the CDR3 is TGTGCCAGCAGCTTAGGTCTTTCCAACCCGCTGTTTTTT.

This clone was recorded only once. CDR3 region: CASSSTRGNEQYF. The CDR3 bases are TGTGCCAGCAGTTCCACAAGAGGGAACGAGCAGTACTTC. This chain links TRBV7-3 with TRBJ2-7, with D tentatively TRBD2 (5 bases). Trimming removed 6 bases from V and 5 bases from J, with 14 bases in between. Germline lookup yields CDR1 SGHTA and CDR2 FQGTGA. The CDR3 totals 13 residues. Full variable domain (remainder filled in from reference TRBV7-3 and TRBJ2-7): GAGVSQTPSNKVTEKGKYVELRCDPISGHTALYWYRQSLGQGPEFLIYFQGTGAADDSGLPNDRFFAVRPEGSVSTLKIQRTERGDSAVYLCASSSTRGNEQYFGPGTRLTVT.

V gene TRBV30 combines with J gene TRBJ1-4, with D possibly being TRBD1 (5 bases). CDR1 and CDR2 (germline): GTSNPN, SVGIG (reference sequence). The CDR3 is made up of 15 amino acids. V dropped 0 bases and J dropped 11 bases, with 19 bases sitting between them. The chain's CDR3 is CAWSVLKGPAEKLFF. DNA for the CDR3: TGTGCCTGGAGTGTACTTAAGGGGCCGGCGGAGAAACTGTTTTTT.

The chain employs TRBV12-5 and TRBJ1-5; D is possibly TRBD1 (6 bases). Germline assignment: CDR1 LGHNT and CDR2 FRNRAP. Trimming pared 0 bases from V and 4 bases from J, leaving 13 bases between. This CDR3 spans 16 amino acids. The CDR3 region has the DNA TGTGCTAGTGGTTTGGTATCGAGGGGGATGAATCAGCCCCAGCATTTT. Protein: CASGLVSRGMNQPQHF.

This clone was detected a few times. The V call is TRBV19, the J call TRBJ1-5; TRBD1 agrees at 8 bases. V shed 4 bases and J 4 bases; nucleotides not matched to a gene: 3. This CDR3 has 14 amino acids. Germline CDR1 and CDR2: LNHDA and SQIVND (reference sequence). In DNA, the CDR3 is TGTGCCAGTAGTACCAACAGGGGGAATCAGCCCCAGCATTTT. Protein sequence: CASSTNRGNQPQHF.

The table lists this clone with a few counts. The chain combines TRBV7-2 with TRBJ2-5, with 9 bases that match TRBD2. Germline trimming cut 5 bases from V and 4 bases from J; bases unmatched to any gene: 11. In germline, CDR1 is SGHTA, CDR2 FQGNSA. This CDR3 contains 16 residues. CDR3 coding DNA: TGTGCCAGCAGCGCCCTGGTAGCGGGGGCAGGAGAGACCCAGTACTTC. As protein: CASSALVAGAGETQYF.

The genes are TRBV4-1 and TRBJ2-7; either TRBD1 or TRBD2 may fit D (6 bases each). Germline loops: CDR1 MGHRA, CDR2 YSYEKL. The CDR3 length is 15 residues. The V and J ends lost 3 bases and 2 bases respectively, with 14 bases between them. The CDR3 DNA is TGCGCCAGCAGCCATGGGGGGCAGGCCGCCTACGAGCAGTACTTC. Its translation: CASSHGGQAAYEQYF.